Reported below is one T cell receptor (beta chain). This clonotype has just a few counts. Its antigen remains undetermined. No per-base quality is available; no much larger clone lies one base away. This specimen belongs to a study of T cells after yellow fever vaccination (dated by TCRdb to about 2019). The study in broad terms: The SMART-Seq v4 Ultra Low Input RNA kit was used to prepare libraries from fractions with low cell numbers. To track T-cell clones before and after primary and booster YFV17D yellow fever vaccination, bulk TCR alpha and beta repertoires were sequenced longitudinally. Two healthy male donors, one aged 18 to 30 and one aged 30 to 39 years, were included in the cohort. Bulk PBMC replicates and cell subsets were isolated from blood drawn at multiple timepoints before and after both primary and secondary immunization. What the authors observed across the whole study: A small fraction of clonotypes showed up in both the CD4 and CD8 compartments, probably as a result of convergent recombination. Only two donors were included in the study, so the extent to which the findings can be generalized is limited. Because abundant contaminating clonotypes from the bulk population could be contained in FACS-sorted repertoires, computational filtering was required. After the booster, most of the clones that had expanded following primary vaccination were detected again (around 95% of CD4 and 80% to 90% of CD8), which suggests that memory was broadly maintained. The secondary T-cell response was weaker than the primary response but faster, peaking on day 5 instead of day 15.

TCR cDNA was synthesized by 5'RACE template switching, which introduced a universal primer site and unique molecular identifiers. Priming for cDNA synthesis came from both the TCR alpha and TCR beta constant segments. Libraries were amplified in two PCR steps, with sample barcodes and sequencing adapters added in the second step. Libraries were sequenced on Illumina HiSeq 2500 (2x100 bp) or NovaSeq (2x150 bp). As for how the authors treated the data: Demultiplexing of reads and collapsing into UMI consensus sequences were performed with MIGEC, and V(D)J alignment was carried out with MiXCR. Vaccine-responding clonotypes were identified with edgeR using replicate PBMC samples, with FDR below 0.01 and a log2 fold change above 5 up to day 15 being required. Bulk clonotypes were assigned CD4 or CD8 identity according to which sequenced CD4 or CD8 repertoire held them at higher abundance. Using fastp at Q25 and MiXCR, TCRdb reprocessed the public reads and kept productive beta chains. Duplicate CDR3 protein sequences are folded into a single record with the most common DNA and genes. These V and J calls are TCRdb output, not the study's own analysis. This sample is represented by tens of thousands of distinct CDR3 sequences; roughly 6.9% of them were singletons. Under 45% of the sample comes from the top ten.

Reading the label with the study, this specimen's treatment or condition is: live attenuated yellow fever vaccine strain. PBMCs were isolated from peripheral blood using a standard Ficoll-Paque protocol. Dynabeads CD4 and CD8 positive selection kits were used to isolate the CD4 and CD8 T-cell fractions. TriZol was used to extract RNA from bulk PBMCs, CD4 and CD8 fractions, and dextramer-positive and dextramer-negative fractions. Per the germline V gene, MGHRA is the CDR1 and YSYEKL is the CDR2. The CDR3 covers 14 residues, taking in both the cysteine and the phenylalanine. Only the CDR3 DNA stays, 42 bases, in frame from base 1. The V end loses 1 base and the J end loses 6 bases, and a stretch of 10 bases separates them.

The sample consisted of CD8+ T cells sorted from PBMCs, taken about 5 days after the first yellow fever vaccination. The sequence came from a man younger than 30 who received the YFV17D yellow fever vaccine. The chain is made from TRBV4-1 and TRBJ1-5; the D gene assignment is ambiguous. The sequenced DNA: TGCGCCAGCAGCCAAGTCGGGGAATCTCAGCCCCAGCATTTT. Translated, it gives CASSQVGESQPQHF.